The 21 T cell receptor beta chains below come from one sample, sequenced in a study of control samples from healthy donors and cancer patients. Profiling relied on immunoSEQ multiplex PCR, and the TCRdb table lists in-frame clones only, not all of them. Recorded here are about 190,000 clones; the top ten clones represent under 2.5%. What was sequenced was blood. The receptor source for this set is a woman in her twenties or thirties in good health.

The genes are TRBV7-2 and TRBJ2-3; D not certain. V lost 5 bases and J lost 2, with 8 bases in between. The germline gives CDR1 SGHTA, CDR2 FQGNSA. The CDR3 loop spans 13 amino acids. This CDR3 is CASSPAFTDTQYF. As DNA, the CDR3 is TGTGCCAGCAGCCCCGCCTTCACAGATACGCAGTATTTT.

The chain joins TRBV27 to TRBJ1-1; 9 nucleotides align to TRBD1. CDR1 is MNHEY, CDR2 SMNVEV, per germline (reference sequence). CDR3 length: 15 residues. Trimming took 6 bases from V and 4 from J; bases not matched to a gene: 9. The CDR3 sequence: CASRPLDRGGTEAFF. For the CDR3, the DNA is TGTGCCAGCAGACCCTTGGACAGGGGAGGCACTGAAGCTTTCTTT.

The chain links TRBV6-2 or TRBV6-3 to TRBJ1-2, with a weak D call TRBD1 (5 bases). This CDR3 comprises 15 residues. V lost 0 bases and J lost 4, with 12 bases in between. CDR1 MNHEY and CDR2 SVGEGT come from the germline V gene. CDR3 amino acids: CASSYSPGPSYGYTF. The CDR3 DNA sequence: TGTGCCAGCAGTTACTCTCCAGGGCCTTCCTATGGCTACACCTTC.

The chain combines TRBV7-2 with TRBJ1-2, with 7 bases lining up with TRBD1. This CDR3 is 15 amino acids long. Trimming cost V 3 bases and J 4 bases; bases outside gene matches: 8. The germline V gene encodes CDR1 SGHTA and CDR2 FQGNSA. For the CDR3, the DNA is TGTGCCAGCAGCTTCACAGGGGTAAAGGGCTATGGCTACACCTTC. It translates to CASSFTGVKGYGYTF.

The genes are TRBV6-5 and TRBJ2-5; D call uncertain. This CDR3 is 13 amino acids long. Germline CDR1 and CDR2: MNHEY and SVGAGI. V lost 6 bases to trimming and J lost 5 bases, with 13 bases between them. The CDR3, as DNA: TGTGCCAGCAGCCCCACCCGTAGGGAGACCCAGTACTTC. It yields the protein CASSPTRRETQYF.

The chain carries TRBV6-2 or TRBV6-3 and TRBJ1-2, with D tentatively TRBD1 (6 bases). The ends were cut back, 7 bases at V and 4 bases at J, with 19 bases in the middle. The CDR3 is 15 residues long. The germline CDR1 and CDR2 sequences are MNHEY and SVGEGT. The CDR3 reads CASNPAQTGGYGYTF. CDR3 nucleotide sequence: TGTGCCAGCAACCCGGCCCAGACAGGAGGCTATGGCTACACCTTC.

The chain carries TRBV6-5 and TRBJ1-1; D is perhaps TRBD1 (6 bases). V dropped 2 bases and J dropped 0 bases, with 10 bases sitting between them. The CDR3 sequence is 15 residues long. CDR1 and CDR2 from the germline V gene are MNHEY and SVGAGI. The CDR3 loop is CASSYPTGLNTEAFF. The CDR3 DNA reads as TGTGCCAGCAGTTACCCGACAGGCCTGAACACTGAAGCTTTCTTT.

In DNA, the CDR3 is TGTGCCACAGTGGGGACAGGGGCGGTTCAGCCCCAGCATTTT. Translation gives CATVGTGAVQPQHF. The chain couples TRBV28 to TRBJ1-5, with 10 bases lining up with TRBD1. The CDR3 sequence is 14 residues long. The germline V gene encodes CDR1 MDHEN and CDR2 SYDVKM. V trimming: 10 bases; J trimming: 6 bases; junction bases outside the gene matches: 9.

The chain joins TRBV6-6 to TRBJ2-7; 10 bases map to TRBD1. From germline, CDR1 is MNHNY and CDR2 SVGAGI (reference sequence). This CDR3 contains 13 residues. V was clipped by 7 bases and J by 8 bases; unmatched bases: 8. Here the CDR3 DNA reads TGTGCCAGCACCCCCGGGACAGGGGAGAAGCAGTACTTC. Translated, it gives CASTPGTGEKQYF.

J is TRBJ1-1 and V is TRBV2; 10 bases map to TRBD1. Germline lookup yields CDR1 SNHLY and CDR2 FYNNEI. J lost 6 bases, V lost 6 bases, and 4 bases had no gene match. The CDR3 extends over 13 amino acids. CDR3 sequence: CASRGDRGPEAFF. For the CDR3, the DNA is TGTGCCAGCAGGGGAGACAGGGGGCCTGAAGCTTTCTTT.

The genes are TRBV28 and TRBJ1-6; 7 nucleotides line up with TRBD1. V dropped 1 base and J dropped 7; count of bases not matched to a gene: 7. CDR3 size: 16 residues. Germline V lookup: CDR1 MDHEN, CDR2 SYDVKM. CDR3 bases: TGTGCCAGCAGTTTATACAGGGGAACGATAAATTCACCCCTCCACTTT. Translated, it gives CASSLYRGTINSPLHF.

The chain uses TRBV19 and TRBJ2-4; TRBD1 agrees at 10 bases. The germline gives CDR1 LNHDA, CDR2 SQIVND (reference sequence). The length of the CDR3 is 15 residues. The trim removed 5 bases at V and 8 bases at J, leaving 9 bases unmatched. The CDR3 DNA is TGTGCCAGTAGTGACTGGGACAGGGGATTGGACATTCAGTACTTC. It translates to CASSDWDRGLDIQYF.

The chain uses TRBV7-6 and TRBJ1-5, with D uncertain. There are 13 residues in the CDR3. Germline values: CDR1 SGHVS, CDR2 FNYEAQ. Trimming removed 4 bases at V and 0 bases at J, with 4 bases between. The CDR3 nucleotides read TGTGCCAGCAGCTCTAATAGCAATCAGCCCCAGCATTTT. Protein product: CASSSNSNQPQHF. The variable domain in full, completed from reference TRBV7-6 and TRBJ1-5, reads GAGVSQSPRYKVTKRGQDVALRCDPISGHVSLYWYRQALGQGPEFLTYFNYEAQQDKSGLPNDRFSAERPEGSISTLTIQRTEQRDSAMYRCASSSNSNQPQHFGDGTRLSIL.

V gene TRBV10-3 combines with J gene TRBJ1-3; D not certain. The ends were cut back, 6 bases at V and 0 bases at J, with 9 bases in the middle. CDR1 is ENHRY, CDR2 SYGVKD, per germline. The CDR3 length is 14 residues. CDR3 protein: CAIRPVGSGNTIYF. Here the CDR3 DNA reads TGTGCCATCAGGCCGGTGGGCTCTGGAAACACCATATATTTT.

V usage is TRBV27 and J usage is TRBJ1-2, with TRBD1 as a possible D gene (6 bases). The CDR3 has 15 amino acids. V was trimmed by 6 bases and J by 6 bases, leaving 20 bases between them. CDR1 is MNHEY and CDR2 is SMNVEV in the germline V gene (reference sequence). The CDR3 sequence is CASSLLGGLGDGYTF. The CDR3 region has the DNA TGTGCCAGCAGCCTGCTTGGGGGCCTAGGGGATGGCTACACCTTC.

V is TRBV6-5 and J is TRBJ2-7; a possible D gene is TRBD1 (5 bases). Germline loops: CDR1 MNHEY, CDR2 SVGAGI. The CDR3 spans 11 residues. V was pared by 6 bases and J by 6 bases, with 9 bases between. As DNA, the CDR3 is TGTGCCAGCAGAGAGGACACCGAGCAGTACTTC. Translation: CASREDTEQYF.

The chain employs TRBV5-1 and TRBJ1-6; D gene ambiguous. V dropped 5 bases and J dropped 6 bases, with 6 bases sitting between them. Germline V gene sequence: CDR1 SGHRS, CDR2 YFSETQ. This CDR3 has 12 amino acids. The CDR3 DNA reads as TGCGCCAGCAGGGACTTTAATTCACCCCTCCACTTT. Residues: CASRDFNSPLHF.

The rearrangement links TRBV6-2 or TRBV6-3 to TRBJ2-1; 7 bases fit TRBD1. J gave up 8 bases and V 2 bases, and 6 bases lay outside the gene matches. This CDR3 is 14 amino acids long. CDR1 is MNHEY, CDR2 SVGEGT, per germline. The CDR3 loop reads CASSYAYTGDEQFF. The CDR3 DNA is TGTGCCAGCAGTTACGCTTATACAGGGGATGAGCAGTTCTTC.

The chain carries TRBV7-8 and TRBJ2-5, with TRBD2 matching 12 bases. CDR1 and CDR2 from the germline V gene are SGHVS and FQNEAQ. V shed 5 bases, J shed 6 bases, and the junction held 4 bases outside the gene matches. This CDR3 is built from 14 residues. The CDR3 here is CASSLRTSGKTQYF. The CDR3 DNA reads TGTGCCAGCAGCCTCCGGACTAGCGGGAAGACCCAGTACTTC.

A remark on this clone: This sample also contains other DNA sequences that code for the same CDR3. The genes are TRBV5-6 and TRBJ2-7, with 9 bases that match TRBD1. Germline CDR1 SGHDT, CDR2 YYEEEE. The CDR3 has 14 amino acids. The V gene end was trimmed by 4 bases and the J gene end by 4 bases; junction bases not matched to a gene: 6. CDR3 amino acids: CASSLGQGAYEQYF. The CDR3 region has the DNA TGTGCCAGCAGCCTGGGACAGGGTGCTTACGAGCAGTACTTC.

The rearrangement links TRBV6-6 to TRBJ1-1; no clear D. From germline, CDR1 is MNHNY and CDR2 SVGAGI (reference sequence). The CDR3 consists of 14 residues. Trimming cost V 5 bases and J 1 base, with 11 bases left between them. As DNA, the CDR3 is TGTGCCAGCAGTCTCACCCGAGGGAACACTGAAGCTTTCTTT. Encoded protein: CASSLTRGNTEAFF.